This TCR beta chain was profiled in a study of CD8 T cells in ankylosing spondylitis. Notes on the study in general: Matched ankylosing spondylitis synovial fluid reportedly contained a significantly enriched population of disease-linked clones. In ankylosing spondylitis blood, a motif of seven or eight highly homologous TCR beta variants appeared characteristic. In peripheral blood, disease-linked CD8+ clones occurred at relatively low frequencies.

Library preparation for TCR beta used quantitative 5'-RACE with molecular barcodes. TCRdb redid the calling of the 5' RACE reads with MiXCR, one entry per CDR3 protein. The sample includes approximately 180,000 distinct CDR3 sequences, over 15% of them seen just once. Germline values: CDR1 SGHDN, CDR2 FVKESK. Trimming cost V 4 bases and J 6 bases; bases outside gene matches: 8. The CDR3 runs 15 residues. This clonotype came up many times. Its antigen is unidentified. This chain links TRBV14 with TRBJ2-2, with 7 bases fitting TRBD1. Sequencing was done on a sample of blood, either unsorted or a sorted T cell fraction (not recorded which). The receptor comes from a male donor aged 5-29 years with ankylosing spondylitis or in good health (not recorded which). The CDR3 sequence is CASSRDRDRAGELFF. CDR3 nucleotide sequence: TGTGCCAGCAGCCGCGACCGGGACAGAGCCGGGGAGCTGTTTTTT.